This TCR beta chain was identified during a study of blood T cell repertoires in COVID-19. Method: immunoSEQ multiplex PCR; TCRdb's copy keeps in-frame clones and lacks some. This table holds roughly 250,000 clones, about 90% found once. Germline loops: CDR1 SNHLY, CDR2 FYNNEI. The CDR3 has 18 amino acids. V gave up 9 bases and J gave up 10 bases; unmatched junction bases: 25. Enrollees, about 18 to 89 years old, lived in 20 to 25 US areas. The source of this sequence is a man aged 50 to 60 who had been exposed to COVID-19. Sequencing used PBMCs or T cells enriched from blood (not recorded which). V gene TRBV2 combines with J gene TRBJ2-1; TRBD1 matches 9 bases. The CDR3 DNA is TGTGCCAGTGGGGGGTTTGCTTCCCGCGGGGACAGGGATGGCGAGCAGTTCTTC. It translates to CASGGFASRGDRDGEQFF.